This T cell receptor beta chain was profiled in a study of blood T cells in healthy people across ages. With a J-beta primer mix and a sample-barcoded 5' primer, a second PCR ran 7 to 11 cycles. From each sample, at least 2.5 million paired-end reads containing CDR3 were obtained. Using its own MiXCR run on the 5' RACE reads, TCRdb lists one record per CDR3 protein. The sample holds fewer than 800,000 distinct CDR3 sequences; 21% are singletons and the top ten take approximately 3.6%. Per sample, no less than 6 micrograms of total RNA were extracted. With regard to this clonotype: Its specificity is unknown.

General observations from the study: Donor CMV infection status was unknown, possibly confounding age-related changes in expanded clonotypes. Among T cells, TCR beta diversity per million cells dropped roughly linearly as age rose.

The CDR3 loop spans 14 amino acids. Trimming shortened V by 0 bases and J by 4 bases, and 11 bases separated the two germline ends. The germline CDR1 and CDR2 sequences are DFQATT and SNEGSKA (reference sequence). The material sequenced was blood. The clonotype comes from a man between 65 and 80 years old in good health. The V and J genes are TRBV20-1 and TRBJ2-3; the D gene is possibly TRBD2 (5 bases). DNA for the CDR3: TGCAGTGCTAGAGAATCGGGGAGTCCAGATACGCAGTATTTT. It translates to CSARESGSPDTQYF.